This TCR beta chain is from a study of blood T cell repertoires in COVID-19. Study-level information: The United States, Italy and Spain supplied acute and convalescent COVID-19 samples. From T cells, B-cell-depleted T cells, or PBMCs came the material, which was cDNA or gDNA.

Germline V gene lookup returns CDR1 MGHDK and CDR2 SYGVNS. This CDR3 comprises 14 residues. V trimming: 6 bases; J trimming: 4 bases; junction bases outside the gene matches: 6. Enrollment of patients from Seattle took place during active infection, with longitudinal follow-up. Original handling: Reference gene primer amplification gave estimated nucleated cell counts. Using immunoSEQ multiplex PCR, the repertoire was profiled, and TCRdb retains in-frame clones only, with some absent. That table is the source of V, J and clone size, and D and trimming were worked out from the DNA. The table includes 200,000 to 250,000 clones, over 80% detected once.

What was sequenced was peripheral blood. V and J are TRBV25-1 and TRBJ1-2; 9 bases fit TRBD1. This clonotype was obtained from a woman aged 25 to 39 with COVID-19, enrolled during active disease. The CDR3 DNA is TGTGCCAGCAGAGGGACAGGGCTAATCTATGGCTACACCTTC. Protein: CASRGTGLIYGYTF.